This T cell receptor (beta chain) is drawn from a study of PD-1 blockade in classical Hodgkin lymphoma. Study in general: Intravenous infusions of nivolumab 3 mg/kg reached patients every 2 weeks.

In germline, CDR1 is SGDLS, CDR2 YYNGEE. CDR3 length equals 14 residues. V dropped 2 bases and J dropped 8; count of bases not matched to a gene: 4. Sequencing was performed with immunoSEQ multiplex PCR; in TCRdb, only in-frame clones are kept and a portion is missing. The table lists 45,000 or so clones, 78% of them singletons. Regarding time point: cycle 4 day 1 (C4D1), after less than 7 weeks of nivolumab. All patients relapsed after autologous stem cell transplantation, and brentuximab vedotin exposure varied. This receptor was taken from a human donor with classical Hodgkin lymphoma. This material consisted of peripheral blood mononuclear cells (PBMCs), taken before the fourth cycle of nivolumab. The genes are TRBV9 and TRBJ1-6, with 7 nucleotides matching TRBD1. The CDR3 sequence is CASSVSGGDSPLHF. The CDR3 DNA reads TGTGCCAGCAGCGTGTCAGGGGGTGATTCACCCCTCCACTTT.